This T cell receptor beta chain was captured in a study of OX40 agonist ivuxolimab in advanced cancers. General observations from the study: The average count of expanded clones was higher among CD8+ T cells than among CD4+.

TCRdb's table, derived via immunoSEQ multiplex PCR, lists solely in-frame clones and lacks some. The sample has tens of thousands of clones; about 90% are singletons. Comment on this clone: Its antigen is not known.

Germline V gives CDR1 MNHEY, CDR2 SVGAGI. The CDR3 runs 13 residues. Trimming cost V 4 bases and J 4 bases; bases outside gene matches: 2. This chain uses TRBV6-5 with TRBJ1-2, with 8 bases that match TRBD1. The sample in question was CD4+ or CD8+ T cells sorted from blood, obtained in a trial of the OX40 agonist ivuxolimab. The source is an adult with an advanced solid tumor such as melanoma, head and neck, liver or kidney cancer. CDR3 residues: CASSFTGGYGYTF. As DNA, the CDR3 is TGTGCCAGCAGTTTCACAGGGGGCTATGGCTACACCTTC.